These T cell receptor beta chains were read from a single sample in a study of cytomegalovirus exposure and HLA in healthy donors. Assay: immunoSEQ multiplex PCR; the TCRdb copy retains only in-frame clones and omits some. The sample lists under 150,000 clones, roughly 79% seen once, with about 1.5% in the top ten. The sample consisted of PBMCs. Source of these receptors: a woman younger than 35 in good health and CMV-seronegative. Both conserved end residues are part of each CDR3. Clone size is not always given. Where it is, it says once, few, many or a class for expanded clones.

abundance: -; v_gene: TRBV5-4; len: 13; j_gene: TRBJ2-5; CDR3aa: CASSSGGEETQYF
abundance: -; v_gene: TRBV11-2; len: 17; j_gene: TRBJ2-1; CDR3aa: CASSPRAGQGAYNEQFF
abundance: -; v_gene: TRBV7-8; len: 16; j_gene: -; CDR3aa: CASSLAGTGVQETQYF
abundance: -; v_gene: TRBV5-1; len: 14; j_gene: TRBJ2-7; CDR3aa: CASAWEREFGEQYF
abundance: -; v_gene: TRBV5-1; len: 16; j_gene: TRBJ2-2; CDR3aa: CASSLEVGQPSRELFF
abundance: -; v_gene: TRBV7-9; len: 13; j_gene: TRBJ2-7; CDR3aa: CASSLPGSYEQYF
abundance: -; v_gene: TRBV27; len: 16; j_gene: TRBJ1-2; CDR3aa: CASSSAHGAGGYGYTF
abundance: few; v_gene: TRBV6-1; len: 12; j_gene: TRBJ2-7; CDR3aa: CASSGGTYEQYF
abundance: -; v_gene: TRBV30; len: 15; j_gene: TRBJ2-7; CDR3aa: CAWSHLGGGTYEQYF
abundance: -; v_gene: TRBV6-1; len: 17; j_gene: TRBJ1-2; CDR3aa: CASSEATGEGLIDGYTF
abundance: few; v_gene: TRBV5-1; len: 15; j_gene: TRBJ2-6; CDR3aa: CASSLETGGANVLTF